These T cell receptor beta chains were read from a single sample in a study of T cells in tumors after PD-1 blockade. The protocol was immunoSEQ multiplex PCR, while the TCRdb copy is restricted to in-frame clones and leaves out a portion. The data hold 55,000 to 65,000 clones, with about 80% observed a single time. The specimen comprised PBMCs, sampled before anti-PD-1 treatment. Receptors originate from a human donor with basal cell carcinoma. Each CDR3 is given with its conserved first and last residue. A D gene is named only where the DNA matches it firmly. Not all rows give a size; the values are once, few, many and, for expanded clones, a class.

TRBV6-5	TRBJ1-1	-	-	CASRKGGTEAFF	TGTGCCAGCAGAAAAGGGGGAACTGAAGCTTTCTTT
TRBV6-2/TRBV6-3	TRBJ2-5	TRBD2	-	CASSGLAGDRRIVAETQYF	TGTGCCAGCAGCGGACTAGCGGGGGACAGGAGGATTGTGGCAGAGACCCAGTACTTC
TRBV6-5	TRBJ2-5	TRBD2	many	CASTLTSGEAETQYF	TGTGCCAGCACCCTGACTAGCGGGGAGGCGGAGACCCAGTACTTC
TRBV27	TRBJ1-2	-	-	CASSFLGRTNYGYTF	TGTGCCAGCAGTTTCCTGGGACGGACCAACTATGGCTACACCTTC
TRBV12-3/TRBV12-4	TRBJ1-5	-	-	CASRLQNQPQHF	TGTGCCAGCAGATTACAGAATCAGCCCCAGCATTTT
TRBV5-4	TRBJ2-3	TRBD2	-	CASSASSGGALGTHTQYF	TGTGCCAGCAGCGCATCTAGCGGGGGGGCCTTGGGTACCCATACGCAGTATTTT
TRBV11-3	TRBJ2-3	-	-	CASSTQQGPSTDTQYF	TGTGCCAGCAGCACCCAACAGGGACCTAGCACAGATACGCAGTATTTT
TRBV25-1	TRBJ2-3	-	-	CASSGNTDTQYF	TGTGCCAGCAGTGGTAACACAGATACGCAGTATTTT
TRBV27	TRBJ2-1	-	-	CASSPGRQTDSSYNEQFF	TGTGCCAGCAGTCCGGGACGCCAGACCGATAGCTCCTACAATGAGCAGTTCTTC
TRBV23-1	TRBJ2-3	-	-	CASSLDRDTQYF	TGCGCCAGCAGTCTCGACAGAGATACGCAGTATTTT
TRBV7-8	TRBJ2-3	TRBD1	-	CASSQAGTGGGTQYF	TGTGCCAGCAGCCAGGCCGGGACAGGGGGCGGTACGCAGTATTTT
TRBV2	TRBJ1-3	TRBD1	-	CASSDRQGSRNTIYF	TGTGCCAGCAGTGATAGACAGGGGAGTCGAAACACCATATATTTT